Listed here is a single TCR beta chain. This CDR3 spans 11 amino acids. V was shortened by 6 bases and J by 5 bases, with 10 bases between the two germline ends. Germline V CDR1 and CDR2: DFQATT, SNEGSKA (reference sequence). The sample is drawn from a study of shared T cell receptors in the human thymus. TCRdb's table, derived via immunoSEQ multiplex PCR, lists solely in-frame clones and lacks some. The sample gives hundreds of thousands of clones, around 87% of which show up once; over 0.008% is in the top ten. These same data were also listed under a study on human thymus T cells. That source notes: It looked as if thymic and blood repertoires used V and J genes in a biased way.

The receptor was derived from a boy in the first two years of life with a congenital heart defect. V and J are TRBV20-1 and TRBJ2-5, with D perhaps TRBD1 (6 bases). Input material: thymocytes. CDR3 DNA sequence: TGCAGTGCGCCAGGGGACGAGACCCAGTACTTC. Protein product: CSAPGDETQYF.